This T cell receptor beta chain was recovered during a study of cytomegalovirus exposure and HLA in healthy donors. Study-level findings and limits: According to a later analysis, most TCR beta chains associated with CMV appeared HLA-restricted. Across HLA loci, a later analysis found differing TCR association rates, with DRB1 most and HLA-C fewest.

This CDR3 comprises 15 residues. Trimming left V 7 bases short and J 5 bases short, with 20 bases between. CDR1 and CDR2 from the germline V gene are MNHEY and SVGAGI. PCR amplification relied on 60 Vbeta primers (plus 13 Jbeta primers). Generated by immunoSEQ multiplex PCR, the TCRdb table keeps only in-frame clones and is missing some. This table has approximately 120,000 clones, 80% appearing once. Details on this clone: Antigen: not known.

The chain has TRBV6-5 and TRBJ2-5, with a tentative D call TRBD2 (6 bases). This TCR came from a man aged 25 to 40 in good health and CMV-seropositive. The sample was PBMCs. The CDR3 DNA is TGTGCCAGCACCAATGGGGCAGGGAGGAGGGAGACCCAGTACTTC. Amino acid sequence: CASTNGAGRRETQYF.